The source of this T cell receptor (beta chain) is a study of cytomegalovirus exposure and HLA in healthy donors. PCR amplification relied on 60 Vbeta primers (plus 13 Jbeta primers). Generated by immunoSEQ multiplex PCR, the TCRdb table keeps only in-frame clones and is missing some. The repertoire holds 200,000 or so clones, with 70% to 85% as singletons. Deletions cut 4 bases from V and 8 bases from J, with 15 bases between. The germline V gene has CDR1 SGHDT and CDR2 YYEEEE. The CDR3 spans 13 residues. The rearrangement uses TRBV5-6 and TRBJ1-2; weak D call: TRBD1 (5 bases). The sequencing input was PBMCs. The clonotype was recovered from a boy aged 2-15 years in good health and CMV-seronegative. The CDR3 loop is CASSRVGLEGYTF. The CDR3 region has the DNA TGTGCCAGCAGCCGTGTGGGACTAGAAGGCTACACCTTC.